The T cell receptor beta chain under discussion was sequenced for a study of T-cell reconstitution after alpha-beta-depleted transplantation in children. Unique molecular identifiers tagged the TCRbeta library. TCRdb re-called the PCR reads with MiXCR, one entry per CDR3 protein. The sample lists around 94,000 distinct CDR3 sequences, around 6% occurring once. This clonotype has ten or more counts. The antigen remains undetermined. Study-wide results and limits: Some patients showed high day-60 TCRbeta diversity, which derived from surviving recipient T cells and thymic progenitors.

CDR3 size: 13 residues. Trimming took 8 bases from V and 1 from J, leaving 10 bases between them. From germline, CDR1 is SGHNT and CDR2 YENEEA. This receptor was identified in a female patient aged 2 to 10 who had a stem cell transplant for Fanconi anemia, so the T cells may come from the graft donor. The chain links TRBV11-3 to TRBJ2-3; tentatively, D is TRBD2 (5 bases). Sample: PBMCs, mostly from graft donor cells, taken 60 days after TCRalphabeta/CD19-depleted stem cell transplant. The CDR3 is CASRGGGTDTQYF. The CDR3 coding sequence is TGTGCCAGCCGGGGTGGGGGCACAGATACGCAGTATTTT.